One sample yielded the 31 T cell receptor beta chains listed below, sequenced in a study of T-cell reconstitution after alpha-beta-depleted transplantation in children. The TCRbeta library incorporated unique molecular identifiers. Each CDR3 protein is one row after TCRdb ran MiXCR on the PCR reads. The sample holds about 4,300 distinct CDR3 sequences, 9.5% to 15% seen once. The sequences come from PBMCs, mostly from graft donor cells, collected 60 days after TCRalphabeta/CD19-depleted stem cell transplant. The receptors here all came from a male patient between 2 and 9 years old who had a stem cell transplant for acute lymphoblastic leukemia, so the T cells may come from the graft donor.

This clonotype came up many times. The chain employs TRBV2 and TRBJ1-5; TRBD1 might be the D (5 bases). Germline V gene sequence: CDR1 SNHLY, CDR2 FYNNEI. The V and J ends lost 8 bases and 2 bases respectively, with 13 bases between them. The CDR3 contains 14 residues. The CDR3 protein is CASGGSTGNQPQHF. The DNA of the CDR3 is TGTGCCAGCGGGGGGAGTACCGGCAATCAGCCCCAGCATTTT.

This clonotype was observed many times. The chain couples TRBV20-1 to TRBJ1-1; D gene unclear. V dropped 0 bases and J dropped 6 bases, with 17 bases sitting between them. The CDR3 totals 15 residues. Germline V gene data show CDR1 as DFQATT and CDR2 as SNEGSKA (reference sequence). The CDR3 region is CSARDHKGDTAEAFF. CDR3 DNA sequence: TGCAGTGCTAGAGATCATAAGGGCGATACCGCTGAAGCTTTCTTT.

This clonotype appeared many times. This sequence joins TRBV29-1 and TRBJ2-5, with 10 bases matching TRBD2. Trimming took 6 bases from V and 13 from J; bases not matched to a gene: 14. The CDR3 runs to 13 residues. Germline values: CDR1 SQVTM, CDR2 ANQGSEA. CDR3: CSVGGRLAGPRYF. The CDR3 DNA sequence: TGCAGCGTAGGAGGGCGACTAGCGGGTCCCCGGTACTTC.

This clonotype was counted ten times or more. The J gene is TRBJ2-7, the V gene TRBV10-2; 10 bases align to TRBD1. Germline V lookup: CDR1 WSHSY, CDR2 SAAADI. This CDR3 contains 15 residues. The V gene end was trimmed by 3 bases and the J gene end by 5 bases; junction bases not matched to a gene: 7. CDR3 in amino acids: CASSDRQGALHEQYF. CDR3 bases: TGCGCCAGCAGTGACAGACAGGGGGCGCTCCACGAGCAGTACTTC.

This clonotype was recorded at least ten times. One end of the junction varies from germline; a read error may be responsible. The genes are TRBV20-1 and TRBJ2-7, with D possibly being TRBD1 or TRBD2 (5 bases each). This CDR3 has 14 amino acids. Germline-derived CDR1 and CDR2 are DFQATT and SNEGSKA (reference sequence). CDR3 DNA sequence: TGCAGTGCTGGAGATCCGGGGACCACCTACGAGCAGTACTTC. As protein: CSAGDPGTTYEQYF.

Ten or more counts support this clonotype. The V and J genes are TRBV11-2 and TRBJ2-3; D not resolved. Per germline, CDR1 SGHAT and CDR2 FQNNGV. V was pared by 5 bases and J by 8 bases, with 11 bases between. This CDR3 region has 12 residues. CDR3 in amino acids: CASSPVAATQYF. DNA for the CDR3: TGTGCCAGCAGCCCTGTCGCAGCTACGCAGTATTTT.

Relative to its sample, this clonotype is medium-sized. The CDR3 here is CAISESEEGRDGYTF. The DNA of the CDR3 is TGTGCCATCAGTGAGTCAGAGGAAGGCAGGGATGGCTACACCTTC. The chain links TRBV10-3 to TRBJ1-2; a weak D match, TRBD1 (5 bases). With 0 bases removed from V and 6 bases from J, the gap between germline ends came to 14 bases. The CDR3 runs 15 residues. The germline gives CDR1 ENHRY, CDR2 SYGVKD.

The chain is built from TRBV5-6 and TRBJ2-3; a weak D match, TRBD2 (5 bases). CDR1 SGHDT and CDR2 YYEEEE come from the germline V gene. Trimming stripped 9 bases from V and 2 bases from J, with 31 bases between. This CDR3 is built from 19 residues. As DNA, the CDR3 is TGTGCCATGGGCCCCGGGATCCGCTGCGCAGGATTAATCACAGATACGCAGTATTTT. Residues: CAMGPGIRCAGLITDTQYF.

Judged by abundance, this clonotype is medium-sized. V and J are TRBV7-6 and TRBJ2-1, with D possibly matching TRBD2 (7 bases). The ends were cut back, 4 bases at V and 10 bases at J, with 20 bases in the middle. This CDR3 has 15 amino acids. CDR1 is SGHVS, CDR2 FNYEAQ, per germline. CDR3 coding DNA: TGTGCCAGCAGCTCGTTTGGGGGGGGGGCTCAAGAGCAGTTCTTC. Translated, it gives CASSSFGGGAQEQFF.

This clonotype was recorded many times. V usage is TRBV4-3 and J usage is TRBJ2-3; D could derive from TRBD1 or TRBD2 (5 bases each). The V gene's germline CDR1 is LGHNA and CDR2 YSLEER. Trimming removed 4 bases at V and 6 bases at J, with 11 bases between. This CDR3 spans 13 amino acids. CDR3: CASSPRGVDTQYF. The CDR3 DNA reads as TGCGCCAGCAGCCCCCGAGGGGTCGATACGCAGTATTTT.

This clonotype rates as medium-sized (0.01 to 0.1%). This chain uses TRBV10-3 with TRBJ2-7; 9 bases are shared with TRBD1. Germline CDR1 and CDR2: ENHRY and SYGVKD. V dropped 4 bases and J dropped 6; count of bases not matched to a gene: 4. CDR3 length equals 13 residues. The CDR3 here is CAISGGQGFEQYF. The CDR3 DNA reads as TGTGCCATCAGTGGCGGACAGGGGTTCGAGCAGTACTTC.

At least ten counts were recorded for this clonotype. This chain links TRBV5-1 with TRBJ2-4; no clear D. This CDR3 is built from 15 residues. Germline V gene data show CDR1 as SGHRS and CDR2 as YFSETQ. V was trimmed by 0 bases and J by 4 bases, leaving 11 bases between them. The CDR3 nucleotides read TGCGCCAGCAGCTTGGAAGTAGGGATTAAAAACATTCAGTACTTC. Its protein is CASSLEVGIKNIQYF. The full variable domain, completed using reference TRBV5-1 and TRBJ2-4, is KAGVTQTPRYLIKTRGQQVTLSCSPISGHRSVSWYQQTPGQGLQFLFEYFSETQRNKGNFPGRFSGRQFSNSRSEMNVSTLELGDSALYLCASSLEVGIKNIQYFGAGTRLSVL.

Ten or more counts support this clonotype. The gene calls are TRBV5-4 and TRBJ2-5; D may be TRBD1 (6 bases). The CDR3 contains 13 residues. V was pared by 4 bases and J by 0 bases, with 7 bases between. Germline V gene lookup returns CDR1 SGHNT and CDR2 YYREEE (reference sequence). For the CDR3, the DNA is TGTGCCAGCAGCGGGGACAACCAAGAGACCCAGTACTTC. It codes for CASSGDNQETQYF.

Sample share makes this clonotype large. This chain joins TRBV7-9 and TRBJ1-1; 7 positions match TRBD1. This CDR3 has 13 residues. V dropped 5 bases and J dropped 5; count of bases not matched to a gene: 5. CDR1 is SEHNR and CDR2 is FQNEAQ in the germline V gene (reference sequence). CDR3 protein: CASSRAGGTEAFF. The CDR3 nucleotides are TGTGCCAGCAGCCGGGCAGGGGGAACTGAAGCTTTCTTT.

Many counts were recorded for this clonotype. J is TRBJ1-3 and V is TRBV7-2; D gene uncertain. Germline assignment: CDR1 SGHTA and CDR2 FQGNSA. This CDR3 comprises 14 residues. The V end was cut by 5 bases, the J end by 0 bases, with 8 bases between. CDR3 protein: CASSPGSSGNTIYF. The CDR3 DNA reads TGTGCCAGCAGCCCCGGCAGCTCTGGAAACACCATATATTTT.

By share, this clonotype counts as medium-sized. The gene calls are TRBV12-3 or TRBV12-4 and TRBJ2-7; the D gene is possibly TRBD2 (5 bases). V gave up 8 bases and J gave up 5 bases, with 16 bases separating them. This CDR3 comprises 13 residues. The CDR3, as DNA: TGTGCCAGCCGCAAGGGATCGGGGAACGAGCAGTACTTC. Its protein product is CASRKGSGNEQYF.

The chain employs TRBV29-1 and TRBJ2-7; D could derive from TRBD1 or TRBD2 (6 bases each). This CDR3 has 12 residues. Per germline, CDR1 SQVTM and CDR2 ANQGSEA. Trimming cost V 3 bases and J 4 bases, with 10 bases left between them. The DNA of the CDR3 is TGCAGCGTTGACGGGGGCTCGTACGAGCAGTACTTC. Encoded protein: CSVDGGSYEQYF.

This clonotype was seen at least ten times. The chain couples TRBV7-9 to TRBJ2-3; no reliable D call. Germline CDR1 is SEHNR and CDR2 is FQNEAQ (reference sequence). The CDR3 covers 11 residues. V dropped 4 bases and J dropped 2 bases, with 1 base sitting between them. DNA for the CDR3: TGTGCCAGCAGCTCCACAGATACGCAGTATTTT. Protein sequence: CASSSTDTQYF.

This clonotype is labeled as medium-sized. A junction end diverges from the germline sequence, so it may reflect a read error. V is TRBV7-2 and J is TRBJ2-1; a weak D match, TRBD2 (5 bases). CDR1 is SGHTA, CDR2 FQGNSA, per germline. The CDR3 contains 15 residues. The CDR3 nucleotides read TGTGCCAGCAGCCTAGCCCTCGACTACTACAATGAGCAGTTCTTC. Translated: CASSLALDYYNEQFF.

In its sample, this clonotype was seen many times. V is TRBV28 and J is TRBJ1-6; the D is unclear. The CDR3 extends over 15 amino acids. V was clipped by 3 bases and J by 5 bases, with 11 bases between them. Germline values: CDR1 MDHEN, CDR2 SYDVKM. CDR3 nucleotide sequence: TGTGCCAGCAGTTTGGAAACACGGGATAATTCACCCCTCCACTTT. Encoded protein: CASSLETRDNSPLHF.

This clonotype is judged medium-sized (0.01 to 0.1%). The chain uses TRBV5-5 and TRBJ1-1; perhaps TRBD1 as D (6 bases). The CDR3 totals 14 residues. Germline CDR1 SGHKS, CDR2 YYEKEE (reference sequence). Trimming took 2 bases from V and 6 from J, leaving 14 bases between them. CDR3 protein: CASSFLSRGPEAFF. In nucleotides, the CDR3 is TGTGCCAGCAGCTTCCTCTCCAGGGGCCCTGAAGCTTTCTTT.

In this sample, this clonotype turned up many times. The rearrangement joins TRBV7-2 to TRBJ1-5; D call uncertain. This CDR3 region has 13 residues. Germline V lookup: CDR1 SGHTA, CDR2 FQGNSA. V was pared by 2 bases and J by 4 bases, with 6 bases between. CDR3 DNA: TGTGCCAGCAGCTTATGGACTAATCAGCCCCAGCATTTT. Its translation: CASSLWTNQPQHF.

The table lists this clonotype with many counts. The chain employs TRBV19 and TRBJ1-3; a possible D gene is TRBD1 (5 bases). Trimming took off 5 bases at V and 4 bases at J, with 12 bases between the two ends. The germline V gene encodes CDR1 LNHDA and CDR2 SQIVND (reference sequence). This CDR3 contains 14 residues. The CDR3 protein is CASSSPGLGNTIYF. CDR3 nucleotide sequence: TGTGCCAGTAGTTCGCCGGGACTAGGAAACACCATATATTTT.

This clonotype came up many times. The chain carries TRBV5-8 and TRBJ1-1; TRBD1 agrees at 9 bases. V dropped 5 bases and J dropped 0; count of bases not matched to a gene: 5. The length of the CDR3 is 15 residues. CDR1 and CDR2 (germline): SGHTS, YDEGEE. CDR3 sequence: CASRTGGGMNTEAFF. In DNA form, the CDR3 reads TGTGCCAGCAGGACAGGGGGGGGGATGAACACTGAAGCTTTCTTT.

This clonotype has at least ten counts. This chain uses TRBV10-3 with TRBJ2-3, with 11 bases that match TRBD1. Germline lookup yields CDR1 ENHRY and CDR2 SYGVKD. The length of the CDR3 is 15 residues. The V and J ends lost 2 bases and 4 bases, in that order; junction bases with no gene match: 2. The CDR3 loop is CAISEGQGAPDTQYF. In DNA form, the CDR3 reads TGTGCCATCAGTGAGGGACAGGGGGCGCCAGATACGCAGTATTTT.

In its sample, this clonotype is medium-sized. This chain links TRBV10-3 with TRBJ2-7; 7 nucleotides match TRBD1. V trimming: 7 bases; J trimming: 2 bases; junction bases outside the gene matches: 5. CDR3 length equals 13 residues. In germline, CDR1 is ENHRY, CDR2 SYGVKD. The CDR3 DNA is TGTGCCATCACCGGACAGGCAGCCTACGAGCAGTACTTC. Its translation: CAITGQAAYEQYF.

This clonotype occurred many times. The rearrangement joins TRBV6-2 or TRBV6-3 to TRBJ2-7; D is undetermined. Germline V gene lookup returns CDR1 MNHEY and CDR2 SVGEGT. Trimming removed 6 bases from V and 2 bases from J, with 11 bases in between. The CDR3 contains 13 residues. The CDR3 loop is CASRKPGTYEQYF. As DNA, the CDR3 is TGTGCCAGCAGAAAACCAGGTACCTACGAGCAGTACTTC.

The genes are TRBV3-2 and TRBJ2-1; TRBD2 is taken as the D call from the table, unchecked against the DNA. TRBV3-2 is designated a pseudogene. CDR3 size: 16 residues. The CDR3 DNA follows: TGTGCCTTCTGTCCTGTTAGCGGGAGAGTGGACAATGAGCAGTTCTTC. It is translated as CAFCPVSGRVDNEQFF.

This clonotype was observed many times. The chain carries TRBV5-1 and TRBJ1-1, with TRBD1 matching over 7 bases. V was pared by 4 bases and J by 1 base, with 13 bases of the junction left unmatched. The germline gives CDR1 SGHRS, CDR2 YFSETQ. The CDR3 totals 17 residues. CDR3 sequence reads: CASSAARGVPQNTEAFF. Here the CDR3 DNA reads TGCGCCAGCAGCGCCGCCAGGGGGGTCCCACAGAACACTGAAGCTTTCTTT.

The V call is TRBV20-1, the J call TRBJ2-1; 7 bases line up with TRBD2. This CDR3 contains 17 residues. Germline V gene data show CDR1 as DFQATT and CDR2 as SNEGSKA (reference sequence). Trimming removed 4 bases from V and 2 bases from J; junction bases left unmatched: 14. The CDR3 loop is CSAKGLSKGLAYNEQFF. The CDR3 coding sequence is TGCAGTGCTAAAGGGTTGTCTAAAGGACTAGCCTACAATGAGCAGTTCTTC.

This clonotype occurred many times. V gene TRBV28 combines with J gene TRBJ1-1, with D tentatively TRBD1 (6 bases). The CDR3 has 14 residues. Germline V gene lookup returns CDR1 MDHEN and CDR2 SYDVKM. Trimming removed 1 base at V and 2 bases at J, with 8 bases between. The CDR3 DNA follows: TGTGCCAGCAGTTTATACAGGGCAAACACTGAAGCTTTCTTT. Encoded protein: CASSLYRANTEAFF.